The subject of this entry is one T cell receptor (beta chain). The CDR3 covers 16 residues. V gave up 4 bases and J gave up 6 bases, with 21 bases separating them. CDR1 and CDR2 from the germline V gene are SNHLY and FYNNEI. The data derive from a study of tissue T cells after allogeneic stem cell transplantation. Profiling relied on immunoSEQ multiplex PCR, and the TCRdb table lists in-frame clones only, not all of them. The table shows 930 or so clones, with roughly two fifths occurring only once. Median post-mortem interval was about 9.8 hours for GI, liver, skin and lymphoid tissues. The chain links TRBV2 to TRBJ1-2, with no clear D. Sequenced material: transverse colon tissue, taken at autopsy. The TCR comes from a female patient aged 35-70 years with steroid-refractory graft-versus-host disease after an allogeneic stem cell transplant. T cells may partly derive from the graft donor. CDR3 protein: CASSGGRRLRSDGYTF. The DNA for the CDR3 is TGTGCCAGCAGTGGAGGGCGGCGTCTTAGGTCCGATGGCTACACCTTC.